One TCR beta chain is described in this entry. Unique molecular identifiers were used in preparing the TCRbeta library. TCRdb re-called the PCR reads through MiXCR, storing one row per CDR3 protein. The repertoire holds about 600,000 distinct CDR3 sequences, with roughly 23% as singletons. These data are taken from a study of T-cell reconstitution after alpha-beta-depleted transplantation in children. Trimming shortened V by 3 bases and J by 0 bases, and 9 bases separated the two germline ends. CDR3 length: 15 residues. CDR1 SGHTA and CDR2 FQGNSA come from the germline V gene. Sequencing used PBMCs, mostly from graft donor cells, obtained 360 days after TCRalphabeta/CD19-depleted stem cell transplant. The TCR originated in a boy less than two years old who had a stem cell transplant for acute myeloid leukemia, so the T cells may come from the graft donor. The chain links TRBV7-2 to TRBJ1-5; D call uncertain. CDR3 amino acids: CASSFFADSNQPQHF. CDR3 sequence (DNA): TGTGCCAGCAGCTTCTTTGCAGATAGCAATCAGCCCCAGCATTTT.